This T cell receptor (beta chain) was sequenced in a study of post-analysis software for immune sequencing data. As regards this clonotype: Its antigen is not known.

Study-level points and caveats: The five TRBV segments detected at higher frequency in patients than in controls included TRBV5-6, TRBV5-1 and TRBV20-1.

The CDR3 spans 17 residues. With 2 bases removed from V and 3 bases from J, the gap between germline ends came to 20 bases. Germline V gene data show CDR1 as SGHAT and CDR2 as FQNNGV. Presence of unique molecular identifiers characterized the TCR beta cDNA libraries. MiXCR was run by TCRdb on the PCR reads, yielding one entry per CDR3 protein. The table has hundreds of thousands of distinct CDR3 sequences, around 50% seen once. The V gene is TRBV11-2, the J gene TRBJ2-7, with D unclear. Specimen: blood. The receptor was derived from a girl under 18 with multiple sclerosis. The CDR3 sequence is CASSLNSQLPGDYEQYF. The CDR3 bases are TGTGCCAGCAGCTTAAACAGCCAACTACCTGGGGACTACGAGCAGTACTTC. Full variable domain (missing parts from reference TRBV11-2 and TRBJ2-7): EAGVAQSPRYKIIEKRQSVAFWCNPISGHATLYWYQQILGQGPKLLIQFQNNGVVDDSQLPKDRFSAERLKGVDSTLKIQPAKLEDSAVYLCASSLNSQLPGDYEQYFGPGTRLTVT.